The 29 T cell receptor beta chains presented below share a single source sample, sequenced in a study of OX40 agonist ivuxolimab in advanced cancers. TCRdb's copy holds only in-frame clones and misses some; the assay was immunoSEQ multiplex PCR. The table lists more than 12,000 clones, roughly three quarters of them singletons. Material: CD4+ or CD8+ T cells sorted from blood, obtained in a trial of the OX40 agonist ivuxolimab. The receptors shown here come from an adult with an advanced solid tumor such as melanoma, head and neck, liver or kidney cancer.

This clone was detected a few times. In DNA, the CDR3 is TGTGCCAGCAGCCAAGCCCAACAAACTAGCACAGATACGCAGTATTTT. Amino acid sequence: CASSQAQQTSTDTQYF. The chain carries TRBV9 and TRBJ2-3; D unresolved. Trimming stripped 4 bases from V and 0 bases from J, with 15 bases between. CDR1 and CDR2 (germline): SGDLS, YYNGEE. The CDR3 consists of 16 residues.

This clone was picked up a small number of times. The chain employs TRBV29-1 and TRBJ2-3; 8 bases fit TRBD2. Per the germline V gene, CDR1 is SQVTM and CDR2 is ANQGSEA. J gave up 2 bases and V 7 bases, and 8 bases lay outside the gene matches. This CDR3 region has 14 residues. The DNA for the CDR3 is TGCAGCGGCGCGGGGGGTCCGGTCACAGATACGCAGTATTTT. It encodes CSGAGGPVTDTQYF.

The rearrangement uses TRBV4-3 and TRBJ1-3; D is ambiguous. The CDR3 runs 17 residues. CDR1 is LGHNA and CDR2 is YSLEER in the germline V gene. The V and J ends lost 2 bases and 0 bases respectively, with 14 bases between them. The CDR3 sequence is CASSQTAATSSGNTIYF. CDR3 nucleotide sequence: TGCGCCAGCAGCCAAACGGCGGCTACCTCCTCTGGAAACACCATATATTTT.

The chain is built from TRBV6-1 and TRBJ1-5; perhaps TRBD1 as D (5 bases). The V gene lost 3 bases and the J gene lost 6 bases, with 9 bases spanning the gap. Germline values: CDR1 MNHNS, CDR2 SASEGT. The CDR3 has 13 residues. The DNA of the CDR3 is TGTGCCAGCAGTGAGTCAGGGTTTCAGCCCCAGCATTTT. This sequence encodes CASSESGFQPQHF.

The gene calls are TRBV9 and TRBJ2-1; tentatively, D is TRBD2 (5 bases). Germline V gene lookup returns CDR1 SGDLS and CDR2 YYNGEE. Trimming shortened V by 3 bases and J by 9 bases, and 22 bases separated the two germline ends. The CDR3 has 16 amino acids. The CDR3 sequence: CASSELSGNRRSEQFF. Here the CDR3 DNA reads TGTGCCAGCAGCGAGCTCAGCGGTAATCGGCGGAGTGAGCAGTTCTTC.

The V call is TRBV7-2, the J call TRBJ2-3; D ambiguous. This CDR3 comprises 13 residues. Germline V gene lookup returns CDR1 SGHTA and CDR2 FQGNSA. Trimming removed 5 bases from V and 2 bases from J, with 8 bases in between. The CDR3 reads CASSPDSTDTQYF. For the CDR3, the DNA is TGTGCCAGCAGCCCCGATTCCACAGATACGCAGTATTTT.

A single count supports this clone. The rearrangement joins TRBV27 to TRBJ1-1, with TRBD1 identical over 7 bases. V was pared by 5 bases and J by 0 bases, with 12 bases of the junction left unmatched. This CDR3 has 17 amino acids. Germline CDR1 and CDR2: MNHEY and SMNVEV (reference sequence). The CDR3 protein is CASSPLRTGLMNTEAFF. CDR3 nucleotide sequence: TGTGCCAGCAGTCCACTTCGGACAGGATTGATGAACACTGAAGCTTTCTTT.

J is TRBJ2-7 and V is TRBV4-1; D may be TRBD1 (6 bases). Germline CDR1 MGHRA, CDR2 YSYEKL. The CDR3 consists of 14 residues. Trimming took 1 base from V and 2 from J, leaving 9 bases between them. The CDR3 DNA follows: TGCGCCAGCAGCCAAGTCCAGGGGACCTACGAGCAGTACTTC. It translates to CASSQVQGTYEQYF.

The V call is TRBV7-8, the J call TRBJ1-6; no clear D gene. The V and J ends lost 1 base and 9 bases respectively, with 7 bases between them. The germline gives CDR1 SGHVS, CDR2 FQNEAQ. The CDR3 length is 13 residues. The CDR3 DNA follows: TGTGCCAGCAGCTTAGACGGATTTTCACCCCTCCACTTT. Protein product: CASSLDGFSPLHF.

This chain uses TRBV6-6 with TRBJ1-2; weak D call: TRBD1 (5 bases). The V and J ends lost 4 bases and 7 bases respectively, with 19 bases between them. Germline CDR1 MNHNY, CDR2 SVGAGI (reference sequence). The CDR3 length is 15 residues. CDR3 amino acids: CASSSFPLGVPGYTF. CDR3 bases: TGTGCCAGCAGTTCCTTCCCGCTGGGGGTTCCTGGCTACACCTTC.

This clone occurred once. The chain couples TRBV4-3 to TRBJ2-7, with D possibly being TRBD1 (6 bases). CDR1 is LGHNA and CDR2 is YSLEER in the germline V gene. V was trimmed by 4 bases and J by 0 bases, leaving 13 bases between them. CDR3 size: 15 residues. CDR3 residues: CASSPSLTGSYEQYF. In DNA, the CDR3 is TGCGCCAGCAGCCCGTCCCTGACAGGCTCCTACGAGCAGTACTTC.

The chain uses TRBV11-3 and TRBJ2-2; TRBD1 or TRBD2 may be the D gene (5 bases each). Germline CDR1 is SGHNT and CDR2 is YENEEA. The V gene lost 7 bases and the J gene lost 7 bases, with 10 bases spanning the gap. This CDR3 has 12 amino acids. The CDR3 DNA reads as TGTGCCAGCACCGTGAGGGGCGGGGAGCTGTTTTTT. This translates into CASTVRGGELFF. Together with reference TRBV11-3 and TRBJ2-2, the CDR3 gives the full variable domain: EAGVVQSPRYKIIEKKQPVAFWCNPISGHNTLYWYLQNLGQGPELLIRYENEEAVDDSQLPKDRFSAERLKGVDSTLKIQPAELGDSAVYLCASTVRGGELFFGEGSRLTVL.

J is TRBJ1-5 and V is TRBV7-9; TRBD1 might be the D (5 bases). Between the trimmed V and J ends, which lost 5 bases and 5 bases, there was a span of 16 bases. The CDR3 runs to 15 residues. Germline CDR1 is SEHNR and CDR2 is FQNEAQ (reference sequence). CDR3 loop: CASSGSGPLDQPQHF. CDR3 nucleotide sequence: TGTGCCAGCAGCGGATCGGGACCTCTCGATCAGCCCCAGCATTTT.

This clone turned up a few times. Other nucleotide sequences in the sample specify the same CDR3. The rearrangement links TRBV5-1 to TRBJ1-2, with unresolved D. This CDR3 has 14 residues. Looked up from germline, CDR1 is SGHRS and CDR2 is YFSETQ. V shed 0 bases and J shed 4 bases, with 10 bases lying between them. CDR3: CASSLADGTYGYTF. The CDR3 nucleotides are TGCGCCAGCAGCTTGGCCGATGGTACCTATGGCTACACCTTC.

The J gene is TRBJ1-3, the V gene TRBV19, with D maybe TRBD1 (5 bases). The CDR3 consists of 13 residues. CDR1 LNHDA and CDR2 SQIVND come from the germline V gene (reference sequence). The V end lost 10 bases, the J end lost 2 bases, and 12 bases lay between the germline ends. The CDR3 DNA sequence: TGTGCCACCCAGGGCCAGGCTGGAAACACCATATATTTT. This sequence encodes CATQGQAGNTIYF.

The V and J genes are TRBV6-6 and TRBJ1-2; 8 nucleotides match TRBD1. Trimming removed 6 bases from V and 8 bases from J; junction bases left unmatched: 14. Germline values: CDR1 MNHNY, CDR2 SVGAGI (reference sequence). The CDR3 has 15 amino acids. The CDR3 loop is CASSPSTGVPSGYTF. For the CDR3, the DNA is TGTGCCAGCAGCCCTTCGACAGGGGTCCCATCAGGCTACACCTTC.

The chain links TRBV27 to TRBJ2-5; D is undetermined. From germline, CDR1 is MNHEY and CDR2 SMNVEV (reference sequence). This CDR3 spans 17 amino acids. The ends were cut back, 6 bases at V and 5 bases at J, with 25 bases in the middle. CDR3 sequence reads: CASSPHLDSALWETQYF. The CDR3 DNA is TGTGCCAGCAGCCCTCACCTGGATTCGGCCCTGTGGGAGACCCAGTACTTC.

The chain is built from TRBV30 and TRBJ1-2; D unresolved. The CDR3 length is 14 residues. The germline gives CDR1 GTSNPN, CDR2 SVGIG (reference sequence). V lost 5 bases and J 8 bases, leaving 21 bases between the germline ends. The CDR3, as DNA: TGTGCCTGGGACGCCCCAGGCTTCAAGGACGGCTACACCTTC. Encoded protein: CAWDAPGFKDGYTF.

The V call is TRBV7-1, the J call TRBJ2-1; D unclear. TRBV7-1 is classed as an ORF, of uncertain function. The V end lost 5 bases, the J end lost 5 bases, and 7 bases lay between the germline ends. This CDR3 has 12 amino acids. CDR3 in amino acids: CASSGWDNEQFF. The CDR3 DNA sequence: TGTGCCAGCAGCGGGTGGGACAATGAGCAGTTCTTC.

Only one count was recorded for this clone. The V gene is TRBV6-6, the J gene TRBJ2-1, with 11 positions matching TRBD2. Trimming removed 7 bases from V and 7 bases from J; junction bases left unmatched: 9. CDR1 is MNHNY, CDR2 SVGAGI, per germline (reference sequence). The CDR3 totals 15 residues. In nucleotides, the CDR3 is TGTGCCAGCATTCTCCTAGCGGGGGGCCGGAATGAGCAGTTCTTC. It specifies CASILLAGGRNEQFF.

This clone was picked up one time. This chain links TRBV6-1 with TRBJ2-1; a weak D match, TRBD2 (7 bases). Trimming shortened V by 3 bases and J by 8 bases, and 11 bases separated the two germline ends. CDR1 MNHNS and CDR2 SASEGT come from the germline V gene. The CDR3 is 13 residues long. The CDR3 region has the DNA TGTGCCAGCAGTGAGAGGGGGGGGCATGAGCAGTTCTTC. Protein product: CASSERGGHEQFF.

V and J are TRBV2 and TRBJ1-5, with 7 bases lining up with TRBD1. Trimming took 5 bases from V and 5 from J; bases not matched to a gene: 9. The CDR3 sequence is 15 residues long. The germline gives CDR1 SNHLY, CDR2 FYNNEI. The CDR3 is CASSSGQKFYQPQHF. CDR3 nucleotides: TGTGCCAGCAGTTCGGGACAGAAGTTCTATCAGCCCCAGCATTTT.

V gene TRBV29-1 combines with J gene TRBJ2-1, with unresolved D. The CDR3 has 10 amino acids. The germline gives CDR1 SQVTM, CDR2 ANQGSEA. Between the trimmed V and J ends, which lost 6 bases and 10 bases, there was a span of 10 bases. CDR3 DNA: TGCAGCGTATTGGGTCACGAGCAGTTCTTC. Residues: CSVLGHEQFF.

V usage is TRBV6-5 and J usage is TRBJ2-1; 8 nucleotides align to TRBD1. CDR3 length: 11 residues. The junction had 2 bases not matched to a gene; V was cut back by 8 bases and J by 8 bases. Germline CDR1 is MNHEY and CDR2 is SVGAGI. The CDR3 region has the DNA TGTGCCAGCCAGGGGGCCTATGAGCAGTTCTTC. Protein: CASQGAYEQFF.

The V gene is TRBV6-6, the J gene TRBJ1-4; 8 bases are a match to TRBD1. This CDR3 is 16 amino acids long. Germline V CDR1 and CDR2: MNHNY, SVGAGI (reference sequence). With V trimmed by 5 bases and J by 6 bases, 11 bases remained unmatched. DNA for the CDR3: TGTGCCAGCAGTATCGGAGCAGGGGGCGGGGATGAAAAACTGTTTTTT. It encodes CASSIGAGGGDEKLFF.

The rearrangement joins TRBV9 to TRBJ2-7; no clear D gene. The germline CDR1 and CDR2 sequences are SGDLS and YYNGEE. The V and J ends lost 4 bases and 6 bases respectively, with 14 bases between them. This CDR3 has 13 residues. CDR3 sequence: CASSPPTQTEQYF. Written as DNA, the CDR3 is TGTGCCAGCAGCCCGCCCACACAGACCGAGCAGTACTTC.

In its sample, this clone ranks as medium-sized (0.01 to 0.1%). The chain carries TRBV4-3 and TRBJ1-5, with 9 bases matching TRBD1. From germline, CDR1 is LGHNA and CDR2 YSLEER. The CDR3 loop spans 15 amino acids. V lost 1 base, J lost 5 bases, and 3 bases stayed unmatched. CDR3 bases: TGCGCCAGCAGCCAAGGGACAGGGGACGATCAGCCCCAGCATTTT. Its translation is CASSQGTGDDQPQHF.

The chain is built from TRBV7-9 and TRBJ1-4; D gene unclear. Germline CDR1 is SEHNR and CDR2 is FQNEAQ (reference sequence). Trimming stripped 5 bases from V and 10 bases from J, with 8 bases between. The CDR3 has 11 residues. CDR3 sequence reads: CASSPPGKLFF. CDR3 sequence (DNA): TGTGCCAGCAGCCCACCGGGAAAACTGTTTTTT. The full variable domain, its missing parts supplied by reference TRBV7-9 and TRBJ1-4, is DTGVSQNPRHKITKRGQNVTFRCDPISEHNRLYWYRQTLGQGPEFLTYFQNEAQLEKSRLLSDRFSAERPKGSFSTLEIQRTEQGDSAMYLCASSPPGKLFFGSGTQLSVL.

The chain carries TRBV7-9 and TRBJ2-7, with TRBD1 identical over 11 bases. The CDR3 totals 14 residues. Germline-derived CDR1 and CDR2 are SEHNR and FQNEAQ (reference sequence). V trimming: 3 bases; J trimming: 5 bases; junction bases outside the gene matches: 3. CDR3 in amino acids: CASSFRTGGDEQYF. CDR3 nucleotide sequence: TGTGCCAGCAGCTTCAGGACAGGGGGCGACGAGCAGTACTTC.